These 28 T cell receptor beta chains share one sample of origin, sequenced in a study of post-analysis software for immune sequencing data. Whole-study findings and limits: Roughly five TRBV segments were more frequent in patients than controls; TRBV5-6, TRBV5-1 and TRBV20-1 belonged to this group.

The TCR beta cDNA libraries carried unique molecular identifiers. TCRdb called the PCR reads again in MiXCR, with one record for every CDR3 protein. The profile shows roughly 800,000 distinct CDR3 sequences, about 32% of them singletons. No antigens are known for them. Sequencing was performed on blood. Receptor source: a girl aged 10-17 years with multiple sclerosis.

In this sample, this clonotype turned up many times. The gene calls are TRBV7-2 and TRBJ2-4, with D perhaps being TRBD1 or TRBD2 (5 bases each). The CDR3 consists of 14 residues. Germline V lookup: CDR1 SGHTA, CDR2 FQGNSA. Trimming cost V 2 bases and J 8 bases, with 13 bases left between them. CDR3 amino acids: CASSLTGTPDIQYF. The CDR3 bases are TGTGCCAGCAGCTTAACCGGGACCCCCGACATTCAGTACTTC.

This clonotype was seen more than once but under ten times. The CDR3, as DNA: TGTGCCGGACTCATAGGGGGCGGAGAGACCCAGTACTTC. Translating gives CAGLIGGGETQYF. This sequence joins TRBV2 and TRBJ2-5, with TRBD1 matching 7 bases. After removal of 11 bases from V and 4 bases from J, the junction contained 10 bases not matched to a gene. This CDR3 region has 13 residues. Germline V CDR1 and CDR2: SNHLY, FYNNEI.

This clonotype was detected only a few times. The chain carries TRBV20-1 and TRBJ1-5; unclear D gene. The V end was cut by 5 bases, the J end by 5 bases, with 10 bases between. This CDR3 region has 12 residues. Germline CDR1 is DFQATT and CDR2 is SNEGSKA (reference sequence). Written as DNA, the CDR3 is TGCAGTGCTGGAAAAGGATATCAGCCCCAGCATTTT. Its translation: CSAGKGYQPQHF.

This sequence joins TRBV28 and TRBJ2-5; TRBD2 matches 14 bases. Matching the DNA end better, TRBJ2-7 makes the J call doubtful. Germline lookup yields CDR1 MDHEN and CDR2 SYDVKM. This CDR3 has 14 amino acids. CDR3 coding DNA: TGTGCCAGCAGTCGGACTAGCGGGGGGCTCGAGCAGTACTTC. The encoded protein is CASSRTSGGLEQYF.

In its sample, this clonotype was seen a few times. The J gene is TRBJ2-5, the V gene TRBV7-2; TRBD2 matches 10 bases. The CDR3 consists of 16 residues. V lost 1 base, J lost 1 base, and 3 bases stayed unmatched. Looked up from germline, CDR1 is SGHTA and CDR2 is FQGNSA. The CDR3 nucleotides are TGTGCCAGCAGCTTAGAAACTAGCGGGGCCCAAGAGACCCAGTACTTC. Protein product: CASSLETSGAQETQYF.

There are a few counts of this clonotype. The genes are TRBV20-1 and TRBJ2-7; 10 bases agree with TRBD2. The J segment lost 0 bases and the V segment lost 7 bases, leaving 9 bases of the junction unmatched. This CDR3 is built from 15 residues. CDR1 is DFQATT, CDR2 SNEGSKA, per germline (reference sequence). The CDR3 reads CSVISVAGGSYEQYF. The CDR3 coding sequence is TGCAGTGTGATAAGTGTAGCGGGAGGCTCCTACGAGCAGTACTTC.

In its sample, this clonotype was seen once. At one end, the junction sequence differs from germline, possibly due to a read error. This chain joins TRBV27 and TRBJ2-3; D is unresolved. The CDR3 extends over 13 amino acids. CDR1 is MNHEY and CDR2 is SMNVEV in the germline V gene (reference sequence). Here the CDR3 reads CAGSLGRSDTQYF. The CDR3 DNA follows: TGTGCCGGCAGTTTAGGGCGATCAGATACGCAGTATTTT.

This clonotype came up many times. The rearrangement links TRBV4-3 to TRBJ2-3, with D tentatively TRBD2 (5 bases). CDR3 size: 16 residues. Trimming pared 0 bases from V and 3 bases from J, leaving 13 bases between. CDR1 and CDR2 (germline): LGHNA, YSLEER. CDR3 nucleotide sequence: TGCGCCAGCAGCCAAGATTTCCTGGGGAGTACAGATACGCAGTATTTT. Amino acid sequence: CASSQDFLGSTDTQYF.

V is TRBV3-1 and J is TRBJ1-4; D gene uncertain. V was shortened by 4 bases and J by 7 bases, with 16 bases between the two germline ends. CDR3 length: 15 residues. Germline CDR1 and CDR2: LGHDT and YNNKEL (reference sequence). The CDR3 loop is CASSPLIQWSEKLFF. The CDR3 DNA is TGTGCCAGCAGCCCACTTATACAGTGGAGTGAAAAACTGTTTTTT.

In this sample, this clonotype turned up many times. V usage is TRBV5-1 and J usage is TRBJ2-7; D call uncertain. TRBJ2-5 matches the DNA end more closely, so the J call is doubtful. Per the germline V gene, CDR1 is SGHRS and CDR2 is YFSETQ. The CDR3 has 15 residues. The DNA of the CDR3 is TGCGCCAGCAGCTCCCCCTCCCGTATGGGCGAGACCCAGTACTTC. Amino acids: CASSSPSRMGETQYF.

The CDR3 is CASSPGQGMAPDTQHF. The CDR3 DNA follows: TGTGCCAGCAGCCCGGGACAGGGGATGGCCCCAGATACGCAGCATTTT. The chain joins TRBV7-2 to TRBJ2-3; 10 bases are a match to TRBD1. The J call is in doubt because the DNA end fits TRBJ1-5 better. The germline V gene has CDR1 SGHTA and CDR2 FQGNSA. The CDR3 sequence is 16 residues long.

The chain uses TRBV12-3 or TRBV12-4 and TRBJ2-2; D possibly corresponds to TRBD2 (6 bases). The CDR3 spans 14 residues. Trimming left V 7 bases short and J 1 base short, with 10 bases between. CDR3 sequence (DNA): TGTGCCAGCAAACTTAGCGGGAACACCGGGGAGCTGTTTTTT. Translating it yields CASKLSGNTGELFF.

The table lists this clonotype with a few counts. The chain uses TRBV28 and TRBJ1-5, with D perhaps TRBD1 (5 bases). Germline values: CDR1 MDHEN, CDR2 SYDVKM. The CDR3 totals 18 residues. V was cut by 3 bases and J by 2 bases, with 20 bases left in between. In nucleotides, the CDR3 is TGTGCCAGCAGTTTTGGGGTAGCCGGAGGGGTAGGCAATCAGCCCCAGCATTTT. Translating it yields CASSFGVAGGVGNQPQHF.

The chain recombines TRBV7-9 with TRBJ2-7; 7 bases are shared with TRBD2. CDR1 SEHNR and CDR2 FQNEAQ come from the germline V gene (reference sequence). The CDR3 has 18 residues. V lost 0 bases, J lost 3 bases, and 14 bases stayed unmatched. The DNA of the CDR3 is TGTGCCAGCAGCTTAGCGCGCGGGGATAGCGGGCCTAACTACGAGCAGTACTTC. It translates to CASSLARGDSGPNYEQYF.

The rearrangement joins TRBV9 to TRBJ1-1; weak D call: TRBD1 (5 bases). V gave up 0 bases and J gave up 1 base, with 10 bases separating them. CDR3 size: 15 residues. CDR1 SGDLS and CDR2 YYNGEE come from the germline V gene. CDR3 sequence (DNA): TGTGCCAGCAGCGTAGGCCCTGGGGGGAACACTGAAGCTTTCTTT. It codes for CASSVGPGGNTEAFF.

In its sample, this clonotype was seen once. The rearrangement uses TRBV6-2 or TRBV6-3 and TRBJ1-2; no clear D. V was cut by 0 bases and J by 4 bases, with 6 bases left in between. Germline lookup yields CDR1 MNHEY and CDR2 SVGEGT. CDR3 size: 13 residues. The CDR3 coding sequence is TGTGCCAGCAGTTACTCGAATAGCTATGGCTACACCTTC. Translated, it gives CASSYSNSYGYTF.

V gene TRBV5-1 combines with J gene TRBJ1-6; D is unclear. Trimming shortened V by 1 base and J by 10 bases, and 9 bases separated the two germline ends. The CDR3 has 13 amino acids. Germline V gives CDR1 SGHRS, CDR2 YFSETQ. The CDR3 spells CASSLSFLSPLHF. The CDR3 DNA follows: TGCGCCAGCAGCTTGTCTTTCCTGTCACCCCTCCACTTT.

V gene TRBV6-5 combines with J gene TRBJ2-2; TRBD2 aligns across 13 bases. With 6 bases clipped from V and 8 bases from J, the junction kept 6 bases outside the gene matches. The V gene's germline CDR1 is MNHEY and CDR2 SVGAGI. The CDR3 is 15 residues long. CDR3 sequence (DNA): TGTGCCAGCAGACCAGGGACTAGCGGGGCAGGGGAGCTGTTTTTT. Amino acid sequence: CASRPGTSGAGELFF.

This chain joins TRBV5-6 and TRBJ2-4; D is possibly TRBD2 (5 bases). Gene TRBJ2-7 matches the end of the DNA better, so the J call may be wrong. The CDR3 consists of 13 residues. The germline gives CDR1 SGHDT, CDR2 YYEEEE. In DNA, the CDR3 is TGTGCCAGTACCTCAGGCGGGTGCTACGAGCAGTACTTC. This codes for CASTSGGCYEQYF.

V gene TRBV6-1 combines with J gene TRBJ1-2, with 10 bases matching TRBD1. Germline V gives CDR1 MNHNS, CDR2 SASEGT. V was pared by 6 bases and J by 5 bases, with 6 bases of the junction left unmatched. CDR3 size: 14 residues. The DNA for the CDR3 is TGTGCCAGCAGAAGGACAGGGGGAGGATATGGCTACACCTTC. Translation gives CASRRTGGGYGYTF.

The chain carries TRBV24-1 and TRBJ2-7; the match to TRBD2 covers 12 bases. The CDR3 has 16 amino acids. Germline CDR1 KGHDR, CDR2 SFDVKD. V shed 2 bases and J 7 bases; nucleotides not matched to a gene: 8. CDR3 DNA: TGTGCCACCAGTGATTCCCGACTAGCGGGAGTGGGGGAGCAGTACGTC. As protein: CATSDSRLAGVGEQYV.

The sample holds a few counts of this clonotype. J is TRBJ2-3 and V is TRBV7-2, with 9 positions matching TRBD2. Germline values: CDR1 SGHTA, CDR2 FQGNSA. V shed 1 base and J 4 bases; nucleotides not matched to a gene: 9. CDR3 length: 17 residues. CDR3 in amino acids: CASSLEVASGVSDTQYF. Here the CDR3 DNA reads TGTGCCAGCAGCTTAGAGGTGGCTAGCGGGGTGTCAGATACGCAGTATTTT.

As regards this clonotype: A much larger clone differs by one base, so this may be a read error. V and J are TRBV6-5 and TRBJ2-1; D is ambiguous. This CDR3 contains 17 residues. V lost 4 bases and J lost 5, with 21 bases in between. The V gene's germline CDR1 is MNHEY and CDR2 SVGAGI. CDR3 in DNA: TGTGCCAGCAGTTTCACGTCTGTGGGGATTGGACACAATGAGCAGTTCTTC. It codes for CASSFTSVGIGHNEQFF.

This clonotype was observed a handful of times. This rearrangement joins TRBV15 to TRBJ2-2; TRBD2 might be the D (5 bases). Trimming took 1 base from V and 3 from J, leaving 18 bases between them. The length of the CDR3 is 18 residues. Germline V gene data show CDR1 as LNHNV and CDR2 as YYDKDF (reference sequence). Here the CDR3 DNA reads TGTGCCACCAGCAGAGTGAGGAGGTCTACGAAGGACACCGGGGAGCTGTTTTTT. Translating it yields CATSRVRRSTKDTGELFF.

The V gene is TRBV6-4, the J gene TRBJ2-1; 10 bases are shared with TRBD2. Germline V gene sequence: CDR1 MRHNA, CDR2 SNTAGT. V lost 6 bases to trimming and J lost 5 bases; unmatched junction nucleotides: 4. The CDR3 has 14 residues. The CDR3 coding sequence is TGTGCCAGCAGCGGAGCGGGGGGGGACAATGAGCAGTTCTTC. It specifies CASSGAGGDNEQFF.

This clonotype came up many times. The rearrangement joins TRBV20-1 to TRBJ2-3; 7 positions agree with TRBD2. J was trimmed by 1 base and V by 5 bases; bases with no gene match: 6. CDR3 length: 14 amino acids. Germline V gives CDR1 DFQATT, CDR2 SNEGSKA (reference sequence). The CDR3 coding sequence is TGCAGTGCTCCCCAAGCGGGGCGCACAGATACGCAGTATTTT. Translating gives CSAPQAGRTDTQYF.

This clonotype was observed once. The chain joins TRBV6-5 to TRBJ2-5; TRBD2 aligns across 11 bases. The J call may be in error: the DNA end matches TRBJ2-7 better. The CDR3 contains 13 residues. From germline, CDR1 is MNHEY and CDR2 SVGAGI. The DNA for the CDR3 is TGTGCCAGCAGTAAGGGACTAGCGGTCGAGCAGTACTTC. As protein: CASSKGLAVEQYF.

This clonotype was counted only a few times. The chain employs TRBV2 and TRBJ2-3; D may be TRBD2 (6 bases). Germline loops: CDR1 SNHLY, CDR2 FYNNEI. Between the trimmed V and J ends, which lost 8 bases and 2 bases, there was a span of 14 bases. The CDR3 spans 14 residues. CDR3 bases: TGTGCCAGCCCCGCGGGACTTCCCACAGATACGCAGTATTTT. Protein sequence: CASPAGLPTDTQYF. Complete variable domain (other parts from reference TRBV2 and TRBJ2-3): EPEVTQTPSHQVTQMGQEVILRCVPISNHLYFYWYRQILGQKVEFLVSFYNNEISEKSEIFDDQFSVERPDGSNFTLKIRSTKLEDSAMYFCASPAGLPTDTQYFGPGTRLTVL.